These 16 T cell receptor beta chains were sequenced from one sample in a study of blood T cell repertoires in COVID-19. Clones were sequenced by immunoSEQ multiplex PCR, and TCRdb holds only the in-frame ones, with some missing. The repertoire holds approximately 170,000 clones, with 84% as singletons. Source material: PBMCs or T cells enriched from blood (not recorded which). These TCRs come from a woman in her forties or fifties who had recovered from COVID-19.

CDR3 DNA: TGTGCCAGCAGCGTAGGGGGACAGGGGGGAGATACGCAGTATTTT. It translates to CASSVGGQGGDTQYF. The chain combines TRBV9 with TRBJ2-3; 11 nucleotides align to TRBD1. Germline values: CDR1 SGDLS, CDR2 YYNGEE. The CDR3 runs to 15 residues. With V trimmed by 0 bases and J by 5 bases, 2 bases remained unmatched.

The chain recombines TRBV7-2 with TRBJ2-5; D remains ambiguous. Trimming stripped 2 bases from V and 3 bases from J, with 7 bases between. The length of the CDR3 is 13 residues. Germline CDR1 and CDR2: SGHTA and FQGNSA. The CDR3, as DNA: TGTGCCAGCAGCTTAAACTTGAAAGAGACCCAGTACTTC. This translates into CASSLNLKETQYF.

J is TRBJ2-7 and V is TRBV6-5, with TRBD1 matching over 7 bases. Looked up from germline, CDR1 is MNHEY and CDR2 is SVGAGI. J gave up 3 bases and V 1 base, and 6 bases lay outside the gene matches. The CDR3 covers 15 residues. In DNA, the CDR3 is TGTGCCAGCAGTTACTTAACAGGGGCCTACTACGAGCAGTACTTC. Protein product: CASSYLTGAYYEQYF.

This clone rates as medium-sized. The rearrangement joins TRBV5-8 to TRBJ1-4, with a weak D call TRBD1 (5 bases). Germline CDR1 reads SGHTS; CDR2 reads YDEGEE. V was pared by 0 bases and J by 6 bases, with 9 bases between. The CDR3 sequence is 14 residues long. The CDR3 loop reads CASSLGRVHEKLFF. The CDR3 DNA reads as TGTGCCAGCAGCTTGGGCAGGGTCCATGAAAAACTGTTTTTT. The full variable domain, completed using reference TRBV5-8 and TRBJ1-4, is EAGVTQSPTHLIKTRGQQATLRCSPISGHTSVYWYQQALGLGLQFLLWYDEGEERNRGNFPPRFSGRQFPNYSSELNVNALELEDSALYLCASSLGRVHEKLFFGSGTQLSVL.

The chain links TRBV25-1 to TRBJ1-1; D gene uncertain. Trimming shortened V by 8 bases and J by 4 bases, and 14 bases separated the two germline ends. This CDR3 is 13 amino acids long. The germline CDR1 and CDR2 sequences are MGHDK and SYGVNS. CDR3 amino acids: CASAGGVGTEAFF. The CDR3, as DNA: TGTGCCAGCGCGGGTGGTGTGGGCACTGAAGCTTTCTTT.

This clone was picked up one time. The chain combines TRBV10-1 with TRBJ2-1; 8 bases agree with TRBD2. Per germline, CDR1 WNHNN and CDR2 SYGVQD (reference sequence). The V and J ends lost 5 bases and 3 bases, in that order; junction bases with no gene match: 15. The CDR3 length is 18 residues. This CDR3 reads CASSRLARDAGDYNEQFF. In DNA, the CDR3 is TGCGCCAGCAGTCGACTAGCGCGGGACGCGGGGGACTACAATGAGCAGTTCTTC.

The rearrangement uses TRBV11-2 and TRBJ1-1, with D possibly TRBD1 on 6 matching bases. V was trimmed by 0 bases and J by 11 bases, leaving 13 bases between them. Germline lookup yields CDR1 SGHAT and CDR2 FQNNGV. The CDR3 has 13 residues. The CDR3 DNA sequence: TGTGCCAGCAGCTTAGATCGGTCAGGGGAGGCTTTCTTT. The encoded protein is CASSLDRSGEAFF.

The rearrangement links TRBV7-9 to TRBJ2-3; D is possibly TRBD1 (6 bases). The V gene's germline CDR1 is SEHNR and CDR2 FQNEAQ (reference sequence). V lost 7 bases and J 2 bases, leaving 13 bases between the germline ends. This CDR3 has 14 amino acids. The CDR3 spells CASILTGNTDTQYF. CDR3 coding DNA: TGTGCCAGCATTCTGACAGGAAACACAGATACGCAGTATTTT.

The chain couples TRBV5-5 to TRBJ2-2; D ambiguous. V shed 7 bases and J shed 1 base, with 8 bases lying between them. Germline lookup yields CDR1 SGHKS and CDR2 YYEKEE (reference sequence). There are 13 residues in the CDR3. CDR3 sequence reads: CASGQLNTGELFF. The DNA of the CDR3 is TGTGCCAGCGGCCAATTGAACACCGGGGAGCTGTTTTTT.

This clone turned up a few times. The rearrangement links TRBV15 to TRBJ1-2, with 8 bases fitting TRBD1. CDR3 length: 14 residues. Germline loops: CDR1 LNHNV, CDR2 YYDKDF (reference sequence). The V segment lost 0 bases and the J segment 7 bases; nucleotides outside the gene matches: 4. This chain's CDR3 is CATSRETGAPGYTF. CDR3 in DNA: TGTGCCACCAGCAGAGAGACAGGGGCTCCTGGCTACACCTTC. Supplemented by reference TRBV15 and TRBJ1-2, the full variable domain reads DAMVIQNPRYQVTQFGKPVTLSCSQTLNHNVMYWYQQKSSQAPKLLFHYYDKDFNNEADTPDNFQSRRPNTSFCFLDIRSPGLGDTAMYLCATSRETGAPGYTFGSGTRLTVV.

The rearrangement uses TRBV19 and TRBJ2-2; a possible D gene is TRBD2 (5 bases). The V end lost 2 bases, the J end lost 6 bases, and 10 bases lay between the germline ends. The CDR3 extends over 14 amino acids. Looked up from germline, CDR1 is LNHDA and CDR2 is SQIVND (reference sequence). CDR3 nucleotides: TGTGCCAGTAGTATATTGGGAGAGGCCGGGGAGCTGTTTTTT. It yields the protein CASSILGEAGELFF.

This chain links TRBV7-3 with TRBJ2-3; maybe TRBD1 (5 bases). CDR3 length equals 13 residues. CDR1 is SGHTA, CDR2 FQGTGA, per germline. Trimming shortened V by 4 bases and J by 6 bases, and 11 bases separated the two germline ends. In DNA form, the CDR3 reads TGTGCCAGCAGCTCCCGCAGGGCCGATACGCAGTATTTT. Encoded protein: CASSSRRADTQYF.

The chain uses TRBV3-1 (or the pseudogene TRBV3-2) and TRBJ2-7, with D uncertain. The CDR3 runs 12 residues. The V gene lost 4 bases and the J gene lost 7 bases, with 11 bases spanning the gap. Germline CDR1 is LGHDT and CDR2 is YNNKEL (reference sequence). CDR3 in DNA: TGTGCCAGCAGCCTGAGATCCATGGAGCAGTACTTC. Amino acids: CASSLRSMEQYF.

The chain employs TRBV27 and TRBJ2-3; possibly TRBD1 for D (6 bases). The V gene lost 5 bases and the J gene lost 5 bases, with 17 bases spanning the gap. Germline CDR1 MNHEY, CDR2 SMNVEV (reference sequence). This CDR3 region has 15 residues. CDR3 bases: TGTGCCAGCAGTCCCGCAGGGGCGCGAGGAGATACGCAGTATTTT. It is translated as CASSPAGARGDTQYF.

The chain uses TRBV27 and TRBJ2-1, with D maybe TRBD1 (5 bases). CDR3 size: 15 residues. Between the trimmed V and J ends, which lost 5 bases and 3 bases, there was a span of 14 bases. From germline, CDR1 is MNHEY and CDR2 SMNVEV (reference sequence). The CDR3 protein is CASSLGPQGYNEQFF. CDR3 coding DNA: TGTGCCAGCAGTCTCGGCCCGCAGGGCTACAATGAGCAGTTCTTC.

On this clone: The germline gene is not matched at one end of the junction; a read error may be the cause. The V and J genes are TRBV7-9 and TRBJ2-7; unclear D gene. CDR3 size: 13 residues. The germline CDR1 and CDR2 sequences are SEHNR and FQNEAQ (reference sequence). The CDR3: CASSLLGSHEQYF. CDR3 coding DNA: TGTGCCAGCAGCTTATTGGGCTCCCACGAGCAGTACTTC.